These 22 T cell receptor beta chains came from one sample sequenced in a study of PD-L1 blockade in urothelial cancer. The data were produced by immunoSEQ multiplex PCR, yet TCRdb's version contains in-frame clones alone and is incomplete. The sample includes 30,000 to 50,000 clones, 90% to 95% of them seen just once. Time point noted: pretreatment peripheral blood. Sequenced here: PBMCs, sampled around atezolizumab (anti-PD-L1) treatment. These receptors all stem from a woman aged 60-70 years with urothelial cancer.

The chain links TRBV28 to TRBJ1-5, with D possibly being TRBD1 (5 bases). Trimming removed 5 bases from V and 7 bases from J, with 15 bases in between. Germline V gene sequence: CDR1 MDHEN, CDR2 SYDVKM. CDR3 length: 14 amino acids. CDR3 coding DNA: TGTGCCAGCAGTCCGCCGGCGCGGGGGCAGCCCCAGCATTTT. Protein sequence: CASSPPARGQPQHF.

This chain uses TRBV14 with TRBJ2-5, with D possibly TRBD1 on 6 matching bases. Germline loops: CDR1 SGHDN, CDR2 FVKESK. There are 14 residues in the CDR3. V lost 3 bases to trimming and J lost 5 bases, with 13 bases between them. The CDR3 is CASSQGARSETQYF. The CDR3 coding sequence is TGTGCCAGCAGCCAGGGGGCAAGGTCCGAGACCCAGTACTTC.

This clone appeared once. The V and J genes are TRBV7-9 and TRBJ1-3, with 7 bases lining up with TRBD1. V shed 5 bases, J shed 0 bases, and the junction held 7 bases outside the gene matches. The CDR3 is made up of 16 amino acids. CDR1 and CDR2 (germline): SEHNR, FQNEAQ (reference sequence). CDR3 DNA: TGTGCCAGCAGCCGACAGGGACAGAACTCTGGAAACACCATATATTTT. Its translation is CASSRQGQNSGNTIYF.

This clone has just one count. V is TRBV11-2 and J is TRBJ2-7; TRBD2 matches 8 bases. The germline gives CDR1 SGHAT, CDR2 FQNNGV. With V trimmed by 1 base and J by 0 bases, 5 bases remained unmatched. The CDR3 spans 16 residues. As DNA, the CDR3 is TGTGCCAGCAGCTTAGGGGCGGGACTAGGCTCCTACGAGCAGTACTTC. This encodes CASSLGAGLGSYEQYF. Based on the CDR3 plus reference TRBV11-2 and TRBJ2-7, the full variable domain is EAGVAQSPRYKIIEKRQSVAFWCNPISGHATLYWYQQILGQGPKLLIQFQNNGVVDDSQLPKDRFSAERLKGVDSTLKIQPAKLEDSAVYLCASSLGAGLGSYEQYFGPGTRLTVT.

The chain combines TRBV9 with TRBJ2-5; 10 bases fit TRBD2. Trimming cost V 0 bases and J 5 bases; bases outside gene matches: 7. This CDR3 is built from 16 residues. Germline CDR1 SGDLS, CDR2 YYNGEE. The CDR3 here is CASSVGSGRARETQYF. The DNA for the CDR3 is TGTGCCAGCAGCGTAGGCAGCGGGAGGGCCCGGGAGACCCAGTACTTC.

The CDR3 spells CASRGSTTSAEQFF. In DNA form, the CDR3 reads TGTGCCAGCAGGGGGTCGACGACTAGCGCAGAGCAGTTCTTC. The J gene is TRBJ2-1, the V gene TRBV28; 8 bases match TRBD2. Germline CDR1 and CDR2: MDHEN and SYDVKM. V dropped 6 bases and J dropped 10; count of bases not matched to a gene: 11. The CDR3 consists of 14 residues.

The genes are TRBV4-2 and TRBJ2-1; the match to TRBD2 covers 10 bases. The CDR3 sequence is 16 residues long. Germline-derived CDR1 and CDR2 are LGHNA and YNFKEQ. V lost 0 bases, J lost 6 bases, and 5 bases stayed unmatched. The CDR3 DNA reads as TGTGCCAGCAGCCAAGATCAGACTAGCGGGTTCAATGAGCAGTTCTTC. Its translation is CASSQDQTSGFNEQFF.

The CDR3 nucleotides read TGTGCCAGCAGCTGGGGACTAGCGGCGACCTACGAGCAGTACTTC. Protein product: CASSWGLAATYEQYF. The chain carries TRBV11-2 and TRBJ2-7; 11 bases are shared with TRBD2. Germline V CDR1 and CDR2: SGHAT, FQNNGV. Trimming took 4 bases from V and 2 from J; bases not matched to a gene: 4. This CDR3 comprises 15 residues.

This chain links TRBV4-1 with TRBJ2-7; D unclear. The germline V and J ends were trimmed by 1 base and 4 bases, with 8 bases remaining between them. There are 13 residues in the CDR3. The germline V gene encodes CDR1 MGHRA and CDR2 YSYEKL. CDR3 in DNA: TGCGCCAGCAGCCAAGCCCAAGCATACGAGCAGTACTTC. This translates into CASSQAQAYEQYF.

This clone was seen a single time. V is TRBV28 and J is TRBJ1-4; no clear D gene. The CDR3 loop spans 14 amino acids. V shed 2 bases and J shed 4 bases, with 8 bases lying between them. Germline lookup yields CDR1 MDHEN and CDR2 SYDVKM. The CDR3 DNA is TGTGCCAGCAGTTTAAAGCGGCTTAATGAAAAACTGTTTTTT. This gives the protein CASSLKRLNEKLFF. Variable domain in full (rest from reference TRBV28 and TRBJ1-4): DVKVTQSSRYLVKRTGEKVFLECVQDMDHENMFWYRQDPGLGLRLIYFSYDVKMKEKGDIPEGYSVSREKKERFSLILESASTNQTSMYLCASSLKRLNEKLFFGSGTQLSVL.

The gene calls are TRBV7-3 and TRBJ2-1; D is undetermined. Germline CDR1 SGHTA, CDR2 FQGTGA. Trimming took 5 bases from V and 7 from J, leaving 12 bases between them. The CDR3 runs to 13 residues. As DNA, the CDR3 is TGTGCCAGCAGCCAGTCCCCCCAAAATGAGCAGTTCTTC. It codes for CASSQSPQNEQFF.

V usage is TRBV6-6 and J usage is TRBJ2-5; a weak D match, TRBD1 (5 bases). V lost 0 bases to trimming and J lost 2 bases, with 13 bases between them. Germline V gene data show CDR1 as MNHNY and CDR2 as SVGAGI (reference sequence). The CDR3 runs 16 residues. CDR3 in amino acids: CASSYSTVQEQETQYF. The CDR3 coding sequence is TGTGCCAGCAGTTACTCGACGGTACAGGAGCAAGAGACCCAGTACTTC.

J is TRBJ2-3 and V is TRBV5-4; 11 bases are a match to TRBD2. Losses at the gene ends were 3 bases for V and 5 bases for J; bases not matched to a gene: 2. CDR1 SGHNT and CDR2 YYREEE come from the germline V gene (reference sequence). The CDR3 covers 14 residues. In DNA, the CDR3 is TGTGCCAGCAGCTCCCTAGCGGGAGGAGATACGCAGTATTTT. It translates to CASSSLAGGDTQYF.

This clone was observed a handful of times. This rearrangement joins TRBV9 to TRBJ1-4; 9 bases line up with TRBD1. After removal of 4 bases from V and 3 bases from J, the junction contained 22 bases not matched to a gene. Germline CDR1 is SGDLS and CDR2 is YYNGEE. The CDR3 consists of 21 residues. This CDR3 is CASSPEGLGGQGIRANEKLFF. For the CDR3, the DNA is TGTGCCAGCAGCCCAGAGGGTTTGGGGGGACAGGGAATTAGGGCTAATGAAAAACTGTTTTTT.

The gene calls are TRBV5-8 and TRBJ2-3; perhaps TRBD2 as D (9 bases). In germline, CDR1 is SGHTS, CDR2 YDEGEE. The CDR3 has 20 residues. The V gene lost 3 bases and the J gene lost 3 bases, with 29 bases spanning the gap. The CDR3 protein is CASSSGTGSFWSGRTDTQYF. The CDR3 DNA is TGTGCCAGCAGCTCCGGGACAGGATCGTTTTGGAGCGGGAGGACAGATACGCAGTATTTT.

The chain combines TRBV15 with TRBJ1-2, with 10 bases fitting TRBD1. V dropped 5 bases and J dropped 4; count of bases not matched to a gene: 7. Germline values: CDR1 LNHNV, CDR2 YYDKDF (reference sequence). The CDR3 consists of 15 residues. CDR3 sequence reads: CATSSRDRGGYGYTF. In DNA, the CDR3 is TGTGCCACCAGCTCCCGGGACAGGGGCGGCTATGGCTACACCTTC. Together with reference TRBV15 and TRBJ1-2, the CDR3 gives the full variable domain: DAMVIQNPRYQVTQFGKPVTLSCSQTLNHNVMYWYQQKSSQAPKLLFHYYDKDFNNEADTPDNFQSRRPNTSFCFLDIRSPGLGDTAMYLCATSSRDRGGYGYTFGSGTRLTVV.

CDR3: CAWSSSGRADTQYF. CDR3 in DNA: TGTGCCTGGAGTTCTAGCGGGAGGGCAGATACGCAGTATTTT. The rearrangement joins TRBV30 to TRBJ2-3; 12 bases line up with TRBD2. The ends lost 2 bases at V and 4 bases at J; junction bases unmatched: 1. The germline gives CDR1 GTSNPN, CDR2 SVGIG (reference sequence). The CDR3 consists of 14 residues.

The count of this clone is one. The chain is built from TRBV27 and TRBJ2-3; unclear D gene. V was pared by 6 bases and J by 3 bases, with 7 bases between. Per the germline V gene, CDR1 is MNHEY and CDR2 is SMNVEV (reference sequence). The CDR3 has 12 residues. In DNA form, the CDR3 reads TGTGCCAGCAGCCCCGGTACAGATACGCAGTATTTT. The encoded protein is CASSPGTDTQYF.

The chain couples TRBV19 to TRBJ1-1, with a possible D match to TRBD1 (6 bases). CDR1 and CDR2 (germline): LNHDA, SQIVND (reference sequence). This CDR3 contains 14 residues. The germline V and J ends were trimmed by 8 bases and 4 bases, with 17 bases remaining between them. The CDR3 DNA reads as TGTGCCAGTGTAAACAGGGTGGGGATCACTGAAGCTTTCTTT. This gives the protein CASVNRVGITEAFF.

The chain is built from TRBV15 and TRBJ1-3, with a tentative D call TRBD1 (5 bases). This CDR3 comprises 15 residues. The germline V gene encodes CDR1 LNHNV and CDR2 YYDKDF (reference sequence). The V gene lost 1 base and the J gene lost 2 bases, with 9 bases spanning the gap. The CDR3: CATSRGGGPGNTIYF. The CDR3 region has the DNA TGTGCCACCAGCAGAGGGGGCGGCCCTGGAAACACCATATATTTT.

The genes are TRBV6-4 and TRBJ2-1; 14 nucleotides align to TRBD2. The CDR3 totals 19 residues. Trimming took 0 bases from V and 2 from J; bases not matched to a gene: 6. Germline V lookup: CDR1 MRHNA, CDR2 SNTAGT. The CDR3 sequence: CASSDSPRLAGGPYNEQFF. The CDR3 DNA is TGTGCCAGCAGTGACTCCCCCAGACTAGCGGGAGGGCCCTACAATGAGCAGTTCTTC.

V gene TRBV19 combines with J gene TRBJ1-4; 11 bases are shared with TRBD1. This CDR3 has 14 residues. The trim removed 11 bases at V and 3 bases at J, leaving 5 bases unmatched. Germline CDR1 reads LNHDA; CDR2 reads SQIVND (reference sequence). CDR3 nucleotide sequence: TGTGCCTGCTTGGGACAGGGGGCTAATGAAAAACTGTTTTTT. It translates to CACLGQGANEKLFF.